Each of the 25 T cell receptor beta chains below was sequenced from the same sample in a study of CD8+CD57+ T cells in acquired aplastic anemia. All patients picked for sequencing had shown, by flow cytometry, an expansion of CD8+CD57+ cells. The use of genomic DNA as template underpinned the TCR beta VDJ and CDR3 profiling. TCRdb re-called the reads through MiXCR, storing one row per CDR3 protein. The sample records 150,000 or so distinct CDR3 sequences, about 48% being singletons. Sequenced input: sorted CD4+, CD8+, or CD8+CD57+ T cells (not recorded which) from PBMCs. The receptors here all came from a human donor with aplastic anemia.

The V gene is TRBV7-2, the J gene TRBJ1-6; D possibly corresponds to TRBD1 (5 bases). CDR3 size: 13 residues. Germline values: CDR1 SGHTA, CDR2 FQGNSA. Trimming removed 4 bases from V and 14 bases from J, with 15 bases in between. The CDR3 coding sequence is TGTGCCAGCAGCTACACAGGCCAGTTAGCCCTCCACTTT. It codes for CASSYTGQLALHF.

This clonotype was detected many times. The chain carries TRBV5-1 and TRBJ2-3; D unclear. Germline lookup yields CDR1 SGHRS and CDR2 YFSETQ. V gave up 4 bases and J gave up 6 bases, with 24 bases separating them. The CDR3 extends over 17 amino acids. CDR3 coding DNA: TGCGCCAGCAGCCAGGTGGTGACCTACCCGATCGAGGATACGCAGTATTTT. This codes for CASSQVVTYPIEDTQYF.

The chain carries TRBV10-3 and TRBJ2-3; possibly TRBD1 or TRBD2 for D (5 bases each). Germline lookup yields CDR1 ENHRY and CDR2 SYGVKD. Trimming stripped 10 bases from V and 4 bases from J, with 15 bases between. The CDR3 contains 13 residues. The CDR3 spells CASAGANSDTQYF. The CDR3 DNA reads as TGTGCCAGCGCCGGGGCCAATTCAGATACGCAGTATTTT.

A few counts support this clonotype. V is TRBV10-3 and J is TRBJ1-6; D gene unclear. Trimming stripped 4 bases from V and 7 bases from J, with 8 bases between. This CDR3 region has 13 residues. The germline gives CDR1 ENHRY, CDR2 SYGVKD. CDR3 sequence reads: CAISGTANSPLHF. The CDR3, as DNA: TGTGCCATCAGTGGGACGGCGAATTCACCCCTCCACTTT.

CDR3 sequence (DNA): TGTGCCAGCAGTGCAGATGGGGGGGAGGGCCATAATTCACCCCTCCACTTT. Its translation is CASSADGGEGHNSPLHF. The rearrangement links TRBV25-1 to TRBJ1-6; possibly TRBD1 for D (5 bases). This CDR3 has 17 amino acids. Per germline, CDR1 MGHDK and CDR2 SYGVNS. Trimming stripped 4 bases from V and 5 bases from J, with 18 bases between.

This clonotype was detected ten times or more. This chain connects TRBV19 to TRBJ2-2, with D uncertain. Trimming cost V 3 bases and J 6 bases, with 5 bases left between them. The CDR3 is 12 amino acids. Germline V gene lookup returns CDR1 LNHDA and CDR2 SQIVND (reference sequence). In DNA, the CDR3 is TGTGCCAGTAGTATCCGTGCCGGGGAGCTGTTTTTT. Protein: CASSIRAGELFF.

V gene TRBV15 combines with J gene TRBJ2-1, with D perhaps given as TRBD1 or TRBD2 (5 bases each). Trimming left V 1 base short and J 8 bases short, with 12 bases between. The CDR3 length is 14 residues. Germline CDR1 reads LNHNV; CDR2 reads YYDKDF (reference sequence). The CDR3 coding sequence is TGTGCCACCAGCAGAGGAGGGGAATTCGATGAGCAGTTCTTC. Protein product: CATSRGGEFDEQFF. Full variable domain (remainder filled in from reference TRBV15 and TRBJ2-1): DAMVIQNPRYQVTQFGKPVTLSCSQTLNHNVMYWYQQKSSQAPKLLFHYYDKDFNNEADTPDNFQSRRPNTSFCFLDIRSPGLGDTAMYLCATSRGGEFDEQFFGPGTRLTVL.

The chain employs TRBV15 and TRBJ1-6; D is ambiguous. The V gene lost 0 bases and the J gene lost 4 bases, with 7 bases spanning the gap. Germline assignment: CDR1 LNHNV and CDR2 YYDKDF (reference sequence). This CDR3 comprises 15 residues. The CDR3 sequence: CATSRDNSYNSPLHF. The DNA for the CDR3 is TGTGCCACCAGCAGAGATAATTCGTATAATTCACCCCTCCACTTT.

In this sample, this clonotype turned up many times. The V gene is TRBV9, the J gene TRBJ1-2; D call uncertain. Germline V gene data show CDR1 as SGDLS and CDR2 as YYNGEE. CDR3 length equals 16 residues. V was pared by 4 bases and J by 3 bases, with 19 bases between. CDR3 nucleotide sequence: TGTGCCAGCAGCCCGGACCGGGCGGGCCCTGACTATGGCTACACCTTC. Its translation is CASSPDRAGPDYGYTF.

A note on this clonotype: A read error may account for a junction end that differs from germline. The DNA of the CDR3 is TGTGCCAGCAGCGTAGAGGCGGGTACCGGGGAGCTGCTTTTT. The encoded protein is CASSVEAGTGELLF. V gene TRBV9 combines with J gene TRBJ2-2; tentatively, D is TRBD2 (5 bases). The CDR3 covers 14 residues. Germline CDR1 SGDLS, CDR2 YYNGEE.

The chain joins TRBV19 to TRBJ1-2; 8 nucleotides match TRBD1. V gave up 5 bases and J gave up 3 bases; unmatched junction bases: 5. Germline CDR1 reads LNHDA; CDR2 reads SQIVND (reference sequence). The CDR3 is made up of 14 amino acids. The CDR3 DNA reads TGTGCCAGTAGTCTGACAGGGGTTTACTATGGCTACACCTTC. Its protein is CASSLTGVYYGYTF.

The chain recombines TRBV2 with TRBJ1-1; TRBD1 matches 8 bases. V was clipped by 7 bases and J by 5 bases; unmatched bases: 6. The germline gives CDR1 SNHLY, CDR2 FYNNEI. The CDR3 is 13 amino acids. The CDR3 region has the DNA TGTGCCAGCAAGGTGACAGGGGTTACTGAAGCTTTCTTT. This sequence encodes CASKVTGVTEAFF.

The V call is TRBV2, the J call TRBJ2-7, with 9 bases lining up with TRBD2. In germline, CDR1 is SNHLY, CDR2 FYNNEI. The junction had 12 bases not matched to a gene; V was cut back by 6 bases and J by 6 bases. This CDR3 comprises 15 residues. CDR3 DNA: TGTGCCAGCAGCGACCGGGCGGGAGGGTCGAGCGAGCAGTACTTC. Its translation: CASSDRAGGSSEQYF.

This chain links TRBV7-8 with TRBJ1-5; no clear D. Germline CDR1 reads SGHVS; CDR2 reads FQNEAQ. V lost 5 bases and J lost 5, with 22 bases in between. CDR3 length: 17 residues. The CDR3 region is CASSDTGGGGAYQPQHF. DNA for the CDR3: TGTGCCAGCAGCGACACCGGTGGCGGCGGAGCCTATCAGCCCCAGCATTTT.

Ten or more counts support this clonotype. J is TRBJ1-6 and V is TRBV6-5; the match to TRBD1 covers 8 bases. Unmatched junction bases numbered 3, after V lost 4 bases and J lost 7 bases. Germline V gives CDR1 MNHEY, CDR2 SVGAGI. The length of the CDR3 is 14 residues. CDR3 residues: CASSWTGKNSPLHF. The CDR3 DNA is TGTGCCAGCAGTTGGACAGGGAAGAATTCACCCCTCCACTTT.

Comment on this clonotype: Relative to the germline gene, one junction end is altered; a read error may explain this. The J gene is TRBJ2-5, the V gene TRBV3-1; D remains unclear. The CDR3 contains 10 residues. CDR1 and CDR2 from the germline V gene are LGHDT and YNNKEL (reference sequence). The CDR3 region has the DNA TGTGCCAGCAGCCAAGGGACCCAGTACTTC. Translated, it gives CASSQGTQYF.

CDR3 bases: TGTGCCAGCAGTTACTCGATAGTTGGTGGCACTGAAGCTTTCTTT. As protein: CASSYSIVGGTEAFF. The V call is TRBV2, the J call TRBJ1-1; no clear D. The V gene lost 5 bases and the J gene lost 4 bases, with 17 bases spanning the gap. Germline loops: CDR1 SNHLY, CDR2 FYNNEI. The CDR3 has 15 amino acids. Complete variable domain (other parts from reference TRBV2 and TRBJ1-1): EPEVTQTPSHQVTQMGQEVILRCVPISNHLYFYWYRQILGQKVEFLVSFYNNEISEKSEIFDDQFSVERPDGSNFTLKIRSTKLEDSAMYFCASSYSIVGGTEAFFGQGTRLTVV.

This clonotype was seen once. This sequence joins TRBV2 and TRBJ1-1; D is uncertain. Trimming stripped 1 base from V and 4 bases from J, with 13 bases between. Germline-derived CDR1 and CDR2 are SNHLY and FYNNEI. The CDR3 length is 15 residues. As DNA, the CDR3 is TGTGCCAGCAGTGAAGAAGGGAGATCGGGCACTGAAGCTTTCTTT. It yields the protein CASSEEGRSGTEAFF.

This clonotype was found many times. V gene TRBV5-1 combines with J gene TRBJ2-7; 9 bases are shared with TRBD1. Germline trimming cut 2 bases from V and 4 bases from J; bases unmatched to any gene: 7. The CDR3 has 15 residues. Germline CDR1 is SGHRS and CDR2 is YFSETQ. The chain's CDR3 is CASSFTGTGWYEQYF. CDR3 nucleotide sequence: TGCGCCAGCAGCTTCACCGGGACAGGGTGGTACGAGCAGTACTTC.

This chain connects TRBV7-3 to TRBJ1-2; TRBD1 is a possible D gene (6 bases). This CDR3 is built from 12 residues. In germline, CDR1 is SGHTA, CDR2 FQGTGA. Trimming removed 5 bases at V and 5 bases at J, with 9 bases between. CDR3 DNA: TGTGCCAGCAGCGCACAGGGTTATGGCTACACCTTC. Its protein is CASSAQGYGYTF.

This clonotype was detected ten times or more. CDR3 region: CASSPGGGGRGYTF. CDR3 sequence (DNA): TGTGCCAGCAGCCCAGGGGGGGGGGGGCGAGGCTACACCTTC. The chain carries TRBV7-6 and TRBJ1-2, with TRBD1 matching 7 bases. CDR3 size: 14 residues. With V trimmed by 5 bases and J by 8 bases, 11 bases remained unmatched. Germline assignment: CDR1 SGHVS and CDR2 FNYEAQ.

This sequence joins TRBV6-2 or TRBV6-3 and TRBJ1-2; 7 nucleotides match TRBD1. Germline CDR1 reads MNHEY; CDR2 reads SVGEGT. Unmatched junction bases numbered 18, after V lost 5 bases and J lost 6 bases. The CDR3 spans 17 residues. CDR3 sequence (DNA): TGTGCCAGCAGTCCTACTATCGGGACAGTGCATTATGATGGCTACACCTTC. This translates into CASSPTIGTVHYDGYTF.

The V and J genes are TRBV7-8 and TRBJ2-3; 10 positions agree with TRBD2. The junction had 12 bases not matched to a gene; V was cut back by 5 bases and J by 4 bases. Germline V gene sequence: CDR1 SGHVS, CDR2 FQNEAQ. The CDR3 is made up of 17 amino acids. The chain's CDR3 is CASSLVPSSGSADTQYF. CDR3 sequence (DNA): TGTGCCAGCAGCCTAGTGCCCTCTAGCGGGAGTGCAGATACGCAGTATTTT.

This clonotype was detected a few times. The rearrangement joins TRBV15 to TRBJ2-7; maybe TRBD1 (6 bases). Germline CDR1 reads LNHNV; CDR2 reads YYDKDF (reference sequence). Between the trimmed V and J ends, which lost 4 bases and 6 bases, there was a span of 13 bases. The CDR3 spans 13 residues. The CDR3 DNA reads as TGTGCCACCAGCACCCTTGACAGGCTCGAGCAGTACTTC. Its translation is CATSTLDRLEQYF.

This clonotype showed up just a few times. V is TRBV12-3 or TRBV12-4 and J is TRBJ2-3; the match to TRBD2 covers 15 bases. This CDR3 has 16 residues. V was clipped by 5 bases and J by 6 bases; unmatched bases: 6. The CDR3 region is CASSPGTSGGLDTQYF. As DNA, the CDR3 is TGTGCCAGCAGTCCCGGGACTAGCGGGGGGTTGGATACGCAGTATTTT.